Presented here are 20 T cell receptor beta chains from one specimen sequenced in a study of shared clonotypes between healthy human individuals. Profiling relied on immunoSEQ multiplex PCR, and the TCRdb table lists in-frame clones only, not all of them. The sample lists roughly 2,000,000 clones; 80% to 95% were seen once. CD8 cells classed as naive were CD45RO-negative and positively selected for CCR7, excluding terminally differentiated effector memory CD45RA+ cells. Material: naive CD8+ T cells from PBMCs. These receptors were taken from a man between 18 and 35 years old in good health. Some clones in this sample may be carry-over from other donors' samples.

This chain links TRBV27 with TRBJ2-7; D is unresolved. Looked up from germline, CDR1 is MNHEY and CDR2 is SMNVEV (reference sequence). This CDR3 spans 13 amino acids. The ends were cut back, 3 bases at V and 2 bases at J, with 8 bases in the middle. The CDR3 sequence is CASSFTPTYEQYF. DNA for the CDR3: TGTGCCAGCAGTTTCACACCAACCTACGAGCAGTACTTC.

The CDR3 DNA follows: TGCGCCAGCAGCGCCCGGGCCCAGTGGACAGATACGCAGTATTTT. Amino acid sequence: CASSARAQWTDTQYF. This chain uses TRBV5-1 with TRBJ2-3; D unresolved. CDR1 is SGHRS, CDR2 YFSETQ, per germline. This CDR3 contains 15 residues. Trimming shortened V by 4 bases and J by 3 bases, and 15 bases separated the two germline ends.

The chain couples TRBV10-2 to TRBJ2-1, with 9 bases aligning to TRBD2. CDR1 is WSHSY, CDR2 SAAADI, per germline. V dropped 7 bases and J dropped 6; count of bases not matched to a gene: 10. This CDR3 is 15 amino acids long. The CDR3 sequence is CASIGLGREGNEQFF. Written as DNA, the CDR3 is TGCGCCAGCATCGGCTTAGGGCGGGAGGGCAATGAGCAGTTCTTC.

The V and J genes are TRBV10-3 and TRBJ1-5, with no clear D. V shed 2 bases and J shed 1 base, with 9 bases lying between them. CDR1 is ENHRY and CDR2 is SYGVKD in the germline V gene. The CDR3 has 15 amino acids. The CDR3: CAISEGNRSNQPQHF. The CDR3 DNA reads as TGTGCCATCAGTGAGGGAAATAGGAGCAATCAGCCCCAGCATTTT.

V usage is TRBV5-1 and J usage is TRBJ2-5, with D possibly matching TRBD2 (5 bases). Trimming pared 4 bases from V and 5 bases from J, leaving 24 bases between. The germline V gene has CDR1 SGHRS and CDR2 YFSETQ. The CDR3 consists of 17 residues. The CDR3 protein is CASSPLGGRRGLETQYF. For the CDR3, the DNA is TGCGCCAGCAGCCCCCTGGGTGGGCGGAGAGGGTTGGAGACCCAGTACTTC.

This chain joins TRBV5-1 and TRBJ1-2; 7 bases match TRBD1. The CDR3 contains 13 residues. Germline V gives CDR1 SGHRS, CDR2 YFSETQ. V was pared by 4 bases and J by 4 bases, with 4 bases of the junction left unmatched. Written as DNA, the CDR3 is TGCGCCAGCAGCCTCCGGGACAGCTATGGCTACACCTTC. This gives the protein CASSLRDSYGYTF. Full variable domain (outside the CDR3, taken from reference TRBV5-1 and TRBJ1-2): KAGVTQTPRYLIKTRGQQVTLSCSPISGHRSVSWYQQTPGQGLQFLFEYFSETQRNKGNFPGRFSGRQFSNSRSEMNVSTLELGDSALYLCASSLRDSYGYTFGSGTRLTVV.

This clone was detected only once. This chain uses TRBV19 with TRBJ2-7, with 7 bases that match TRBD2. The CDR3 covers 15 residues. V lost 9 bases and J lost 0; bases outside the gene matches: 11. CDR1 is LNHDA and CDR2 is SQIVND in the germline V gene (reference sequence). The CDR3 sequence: CASTRTSASSYEQYF. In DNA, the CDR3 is TGTGCCAGCACTAGAACTAGCGCGAGCTCCTACGAGCAGTACTTC.

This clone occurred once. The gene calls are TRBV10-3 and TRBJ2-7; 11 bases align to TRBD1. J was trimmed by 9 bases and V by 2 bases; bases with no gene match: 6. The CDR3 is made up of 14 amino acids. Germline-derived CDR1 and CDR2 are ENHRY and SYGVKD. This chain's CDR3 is CAISEPGQGAGQYF. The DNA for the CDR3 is TGTGCCATCAGTGAGCCAGGACAGGGGGCAGGGCAGTACTTC.

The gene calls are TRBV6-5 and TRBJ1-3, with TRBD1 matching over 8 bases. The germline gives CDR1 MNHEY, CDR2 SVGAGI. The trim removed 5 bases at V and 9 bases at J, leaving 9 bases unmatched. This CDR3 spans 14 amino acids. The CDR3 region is CASSPRTGHSTIYF. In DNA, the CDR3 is TGTGCCAGCAGTCCAAGGACAGGGCACAGCACCATATATTTT.

CDR3: CASSQGTPRGLYSNQPQHF. In nucleotides, the CDR3 is TGCGCCAGCAGCCAAGGGACCCCCAGGGGGCTCTATAGCAATCAGCCCCAGCATTTT. The chain has TRBV4-1 and TRBJ1-5; TRBD1 aligns across 8 bases. From germline, CDR1 is MGHRA and CDR2 YSYEKL. The trim removed 1 base at V and 0 bases at J, leaving 11 bases unmatched. CDR3 length: 19 residues.

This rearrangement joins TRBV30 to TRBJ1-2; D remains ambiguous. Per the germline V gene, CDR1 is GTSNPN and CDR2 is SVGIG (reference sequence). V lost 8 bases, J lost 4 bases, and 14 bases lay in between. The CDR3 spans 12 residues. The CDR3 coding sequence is TGTGCCGTAGATGACAAGGCCTATGGCTACACCTTC. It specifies CAVDDKAYGYTF.

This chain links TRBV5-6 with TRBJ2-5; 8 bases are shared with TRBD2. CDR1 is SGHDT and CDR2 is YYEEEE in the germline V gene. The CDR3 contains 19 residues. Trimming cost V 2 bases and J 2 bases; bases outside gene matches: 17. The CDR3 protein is CASSFYLRSTSGIQETQYF. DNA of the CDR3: TGTGCCAGCAGCTTTTACCTCCGGAGCACTAGCGGTATACAAGAGACCCAGTACTTC.

CDR3 loop: CASSSWDGEETQYF. The CDR3 bases are TGTGCCAGCAGTTCTTGGGACGGAGAAGAGACCCAGTACTTC. The chain joins TRBV6-1 to TRBJ2-5; TRBD1 or TRBD2 may be the D gene (5 bases each). V lost 5 bases, J lost 3 bases, and 13 bases lay in between. The CDR3 has 14 residues. Germline-derived CDR1 and CDR2 are MNHNS and SASEGT.

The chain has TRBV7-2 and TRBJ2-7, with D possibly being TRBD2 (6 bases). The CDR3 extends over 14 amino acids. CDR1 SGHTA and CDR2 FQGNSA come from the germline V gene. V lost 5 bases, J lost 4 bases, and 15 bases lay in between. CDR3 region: CASSPGSTYYEQYF. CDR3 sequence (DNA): TGTGCCAGCAGCCCCGGGAGTACTTATTACGAGCAGTACTTC. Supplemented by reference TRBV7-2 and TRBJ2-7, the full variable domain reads GAGVSQSPSNKVTEKGKDVELRCDPISGHTALYWYRQSLGQGLEFLIYFQGNSAPDKSGLPSDRFSAERTGGSVSTLTIQRTQQEDSAVYLCASSPGSTYYEQYFGPGTRLTVT.

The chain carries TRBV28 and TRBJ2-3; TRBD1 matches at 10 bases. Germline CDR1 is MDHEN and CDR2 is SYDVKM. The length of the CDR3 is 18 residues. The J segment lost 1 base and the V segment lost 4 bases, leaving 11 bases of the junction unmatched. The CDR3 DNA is TGTGCCAGCAGTTCCATCACCGGGACAGGGGTCCGCACAGATACGCAGTATTTT. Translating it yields CASSSITGTGVRTDTQYF.

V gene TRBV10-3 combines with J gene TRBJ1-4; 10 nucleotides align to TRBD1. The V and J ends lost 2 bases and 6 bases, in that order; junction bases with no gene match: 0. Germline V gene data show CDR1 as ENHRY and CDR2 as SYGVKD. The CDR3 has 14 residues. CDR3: CAISEGQGDEKLFF. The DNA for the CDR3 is TGTGCCATCAGTGAGGGACAGGGGGATGAAAAACTGTTTTTT.

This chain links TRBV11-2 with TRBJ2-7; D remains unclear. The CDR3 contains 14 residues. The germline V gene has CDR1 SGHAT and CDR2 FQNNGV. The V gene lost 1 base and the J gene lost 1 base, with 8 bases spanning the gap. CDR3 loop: CASSLAPASYEQYF. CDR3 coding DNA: TGTGCCAGCAGCTTAGCGCCTGCATCCTACGAGCAGTACTTC.

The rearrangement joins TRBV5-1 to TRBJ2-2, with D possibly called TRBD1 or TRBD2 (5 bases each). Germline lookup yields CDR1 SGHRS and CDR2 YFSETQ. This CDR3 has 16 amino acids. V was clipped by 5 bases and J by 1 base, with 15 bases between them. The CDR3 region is CASRKKLGENTGELFF. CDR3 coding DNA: TGCGCCAGCAGAAAGAAACTAGGGGAGAACACCGGGGAGCTGTTTTTT. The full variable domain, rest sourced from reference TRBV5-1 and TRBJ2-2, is KAGVTQTPRYLIKTRGQQVTLSCSPISGHRSVSWYQQTPGQGLQFLFEYFSETQRNKGNFPGRFSGRQFSNSRSEMNVSTLELGDSALYLCASRKKLGENTGELFFGEGSRLTVL.

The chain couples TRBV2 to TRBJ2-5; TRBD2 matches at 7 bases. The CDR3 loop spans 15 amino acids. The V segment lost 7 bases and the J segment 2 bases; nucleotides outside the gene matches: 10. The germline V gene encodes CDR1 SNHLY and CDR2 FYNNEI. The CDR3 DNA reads TGTGCCAGCAACCCGTGGGCTAGCGGACAAGAGACCCAGTACTTC. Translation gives CASNPWASGQETQYF.

The CDR3 protein is CASSFARGLSYTF. The DNA for the CDR3 is TGTGCCAGCAGTTTTGCGAGAGGACTTAGCTACACCTTC. The rearrangement links TRBV27 to TRBJ1-2; D unresolved. The CDR3 spans 13 residues. Germline-derived CDR1 and CDR2 are MNHEY and SMNVEV (reference sequence). V dropped 3 bases and J dropped 9 bases, with 14 bases sitting between them.